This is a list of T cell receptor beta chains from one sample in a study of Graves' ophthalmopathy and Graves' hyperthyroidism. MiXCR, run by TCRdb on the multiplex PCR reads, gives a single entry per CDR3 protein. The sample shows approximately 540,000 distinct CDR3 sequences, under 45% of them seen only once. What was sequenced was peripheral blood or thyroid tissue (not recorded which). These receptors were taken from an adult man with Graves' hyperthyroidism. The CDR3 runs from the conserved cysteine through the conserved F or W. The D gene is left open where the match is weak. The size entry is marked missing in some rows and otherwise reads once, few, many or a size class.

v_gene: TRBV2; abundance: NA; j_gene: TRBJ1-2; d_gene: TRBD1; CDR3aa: CASSHLDRVEGYTF; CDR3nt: TGTGCCAGCTCACACCTGGACAGGGTCGAGGGCTACACCTTC
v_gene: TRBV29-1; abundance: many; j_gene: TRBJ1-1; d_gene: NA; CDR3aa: CSAKDQGSGEAFF; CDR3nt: TGCAGCGCCAAAGACCAAGGGAGCGGGGAAGCTTTCTTT
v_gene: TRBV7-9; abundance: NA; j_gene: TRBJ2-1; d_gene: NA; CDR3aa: CASRRLQGSGGNEQFF; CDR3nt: TGTGCCAGCAGACGATTACAAGGCTCTGGGGGCAATGAGCAGTTCTTC
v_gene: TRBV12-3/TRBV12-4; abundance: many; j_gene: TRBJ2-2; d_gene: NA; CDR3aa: CASSLRAGGTGELFF; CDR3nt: TGTGCCAGCAGTTTACGGGCAGGGGGGACCGGGGAGCTGTTTTTT
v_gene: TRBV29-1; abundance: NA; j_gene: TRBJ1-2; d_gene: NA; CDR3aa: CSVVGYGYTF; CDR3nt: TGCAGCGTAGTGGGGTATGGCTACACCTTC
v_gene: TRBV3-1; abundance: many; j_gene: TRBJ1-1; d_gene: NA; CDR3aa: CASSQLGNTEAFF; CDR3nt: TGTGCCAGCAGCCAGTTAGGGAACACTGAAGCTTTCTTT
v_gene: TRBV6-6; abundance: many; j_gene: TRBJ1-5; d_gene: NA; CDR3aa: CASSRSPDQPQHF; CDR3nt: TGTGCCAGCAGTCGTTCGCCTGATCAGCCCCAGCATTTT
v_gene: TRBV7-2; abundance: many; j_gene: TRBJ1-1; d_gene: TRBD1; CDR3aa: CASLVSNRGNTEAFF; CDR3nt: TGTGCCTCCCTGGTGTCAAACAGGGGGAACACTGAAGCTTTCTTT
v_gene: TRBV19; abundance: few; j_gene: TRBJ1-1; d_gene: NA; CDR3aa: CASPGTGGNTEAFF; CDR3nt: TGTGCCAGCCCCGGGACGGGGGGGAACACTGAAGCTTTCTTT
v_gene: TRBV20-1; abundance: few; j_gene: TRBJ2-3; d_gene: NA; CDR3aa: CSARDPPDTQYF; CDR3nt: TGCAGTGCTAGGGACCCCCCAGATACGCAGTATTTT
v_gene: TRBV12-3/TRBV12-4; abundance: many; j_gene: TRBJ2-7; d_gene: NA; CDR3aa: CASSPRQGLSYEQYF; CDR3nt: TGTGCCAGCAGCCCGCGGCAGGGGCTATCCTACGAGCAGTACTTC
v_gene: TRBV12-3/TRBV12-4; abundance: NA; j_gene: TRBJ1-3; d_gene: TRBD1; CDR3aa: CASSLRGHSGNTIYF; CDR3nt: TGTGCCAGCAGTTTAAGGGGGCACTCTGGAAACACCATATATTTT
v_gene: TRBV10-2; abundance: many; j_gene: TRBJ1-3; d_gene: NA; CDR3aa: CASSEWSDGNTIYF; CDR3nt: TGCGCCAGCAGTGAGTGGTCCGATGGAAACACCATATATTTT
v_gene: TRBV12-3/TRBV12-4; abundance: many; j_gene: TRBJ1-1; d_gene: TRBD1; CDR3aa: CASSSRQGAEAFF; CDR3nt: TGTGCCAGCAGTTCCCGACAGGGGGCTGAAGCTTTCTTT
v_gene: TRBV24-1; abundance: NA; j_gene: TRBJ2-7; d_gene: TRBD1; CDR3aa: CARQGTYEQYF; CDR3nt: TGTGCTAGACAGGGAACCTACGAGCAGTACTTC
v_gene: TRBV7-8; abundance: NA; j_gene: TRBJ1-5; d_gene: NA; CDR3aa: CASSSGPIGNQPQHF; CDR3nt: TGTGCCAGCAGCTCGGGGCCGATCGGCAATCAGCCCCAGCATTTT
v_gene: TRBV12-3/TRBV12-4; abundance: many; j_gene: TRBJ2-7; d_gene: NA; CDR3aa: CASSLGGGDEQYF; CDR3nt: TGTGCCAGCAGCTTAGGAGGTGGGGACGAGCAGTACTTC
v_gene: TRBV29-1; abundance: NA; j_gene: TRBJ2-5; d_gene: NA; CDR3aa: CSVEKGRQEAQYF; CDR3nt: TGCAGCGTTGAAAAGGGTCGACAAGAGGCCCAGTACTTC
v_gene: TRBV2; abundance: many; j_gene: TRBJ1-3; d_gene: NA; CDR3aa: CASSEVGPRTIYF; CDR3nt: TGTGCCAGCAGTGAAGTGGGGCCCCGGACCATATATTTT
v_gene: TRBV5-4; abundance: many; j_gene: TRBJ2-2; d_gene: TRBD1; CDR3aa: CASSPLDRANTGELFF; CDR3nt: TGTGCCAGCAGCCCTCTGGACAGGGCGAACACCGGGGAGCTGTTTTTT
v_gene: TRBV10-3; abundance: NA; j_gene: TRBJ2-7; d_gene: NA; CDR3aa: CAIGYEQYF; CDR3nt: TGTGCCATCGGGTACGAGCAGTACTTC
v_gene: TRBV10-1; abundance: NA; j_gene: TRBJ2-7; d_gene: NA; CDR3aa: CASSPGGLYEQYF; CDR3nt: TGCGCCAGCAGCCCGGGTGGGCTCTACGAGCAGTACTTC
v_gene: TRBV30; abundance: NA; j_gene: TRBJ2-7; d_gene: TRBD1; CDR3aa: CAWSTGAAYEQYF; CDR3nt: TGTGCCTGGAGCACAGGGGCTGCCTACGAGCAGTACTTC
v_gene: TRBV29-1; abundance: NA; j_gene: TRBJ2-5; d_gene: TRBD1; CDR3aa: CSVGGTGGETQYF; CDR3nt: TGCAGCGTTGGGGGGACAGGGGGAGAGACCCAGTACTTC
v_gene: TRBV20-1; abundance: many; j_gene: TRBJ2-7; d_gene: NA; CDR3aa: CSARDQDQIYEQYF; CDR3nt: TGCAGTGCTAGAGATCAAGACCAAATCTACGAGCAGTACTTC
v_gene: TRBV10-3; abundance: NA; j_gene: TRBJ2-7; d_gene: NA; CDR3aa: CASGYLGEQYF; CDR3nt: TGTGCCAGCGGATACTTGGGGGAGCAGTACTTC
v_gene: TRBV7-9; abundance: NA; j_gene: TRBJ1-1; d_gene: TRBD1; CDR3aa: CASSPKDRVVNTGAFF; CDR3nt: TGTGCTAGCAGTCCCAAGGACAGGGTGGTGAACACTGGAGCTTTCTTT
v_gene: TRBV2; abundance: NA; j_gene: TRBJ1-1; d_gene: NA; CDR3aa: CASSGGYAEAFF; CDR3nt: TGTGCCAGCAGTGGGGGGTATGCTGAAGCTTTCTTT
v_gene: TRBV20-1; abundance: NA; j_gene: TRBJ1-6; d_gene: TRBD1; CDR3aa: CSANRGRTYSPLHF; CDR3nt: TGCAGTGCTAACAGGGGGCGGACTTATTCACCCCTCCACTTT
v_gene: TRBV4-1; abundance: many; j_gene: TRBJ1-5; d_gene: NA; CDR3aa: CASSQETAPNQPQHF; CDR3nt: TGCGCCAGCAGCCAGGAGACAGCCCCCAATCAGCCCCAGCATTTT
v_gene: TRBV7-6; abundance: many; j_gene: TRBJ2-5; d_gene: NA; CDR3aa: CASRRDSQETQYF; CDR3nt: TGTGCCAGCAGACGTGACAGCCAAGAGACCCAGTACTTC
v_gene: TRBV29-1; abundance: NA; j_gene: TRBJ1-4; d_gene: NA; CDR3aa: CSVAGGGKLFF; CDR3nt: TGCAGCGTTGCGGGAGGCGGAAAACTGTTTTTT
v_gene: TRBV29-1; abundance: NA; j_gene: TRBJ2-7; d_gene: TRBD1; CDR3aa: CSSHRGTADYEQYF; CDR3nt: TGCAGCAGTCACCGAGGGACAGCCGACTACGAGCAGTACTTC
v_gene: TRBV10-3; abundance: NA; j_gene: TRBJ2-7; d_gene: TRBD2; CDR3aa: CASSYRLTGGLYEQYF; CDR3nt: TGTGCCAGCAGTTACCGACTAACGGGGGGACTCTACGAGCAGTACTTC
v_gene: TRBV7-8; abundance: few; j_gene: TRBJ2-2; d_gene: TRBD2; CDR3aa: CASSFRLAGDIGELFF; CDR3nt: TGTGCCAGCAGCTTCAGACTAGCGGGAGATATCGGGGAGCTGTTTTTT
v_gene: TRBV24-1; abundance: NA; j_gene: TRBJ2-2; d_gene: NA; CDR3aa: CATSDTSRGGQGELFF; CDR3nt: TGTGCCACCAGTGACACCTCCAGGGGGGGGCAAGGGGAGCTGTTTTTT
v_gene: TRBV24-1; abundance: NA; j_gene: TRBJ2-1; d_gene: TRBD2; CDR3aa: CATSVQREGDNEQFF; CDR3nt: TGTGCCACCAGCGTACAGCGGGAGGGTGACAATGAGCAGTTCTTC
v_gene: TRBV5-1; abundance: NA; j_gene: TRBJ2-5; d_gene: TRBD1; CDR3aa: CASSLGGTASETQYF; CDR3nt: TGCGCCAGCAGCTTGGGTGGGACAGCCTCGGAGACCCAGTACTTC
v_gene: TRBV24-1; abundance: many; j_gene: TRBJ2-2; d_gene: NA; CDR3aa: CATSGRTTGELFF; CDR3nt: TGTGCCACCAGTGGCAGAACCACCGGGGAGCTGTTTTTT
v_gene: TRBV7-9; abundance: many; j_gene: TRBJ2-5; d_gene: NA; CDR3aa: CASSLVVVETQYF; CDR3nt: TGTGCCAGCAGCTTAGTGGTCGTAGAGACCCAGTACTTC
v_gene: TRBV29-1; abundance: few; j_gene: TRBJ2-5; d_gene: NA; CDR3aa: CSVEGGPGETQYF; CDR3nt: TGCAGCGTGGAGGGGGGGCCGGGGGAGACCCAGTACTTC
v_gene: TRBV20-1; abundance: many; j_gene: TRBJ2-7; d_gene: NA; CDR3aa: CSAREDGWTLSYEQYF; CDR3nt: TGCAGTGCTAGAGAAGACGGCTGGACTCTGTCTTACGAGCAGTACTTC
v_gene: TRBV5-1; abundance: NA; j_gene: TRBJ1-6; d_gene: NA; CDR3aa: CASSGTGISPLHF; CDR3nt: TGCGCCAGCAGCGGCACAGGGATTTCACCCCTCCACTTT
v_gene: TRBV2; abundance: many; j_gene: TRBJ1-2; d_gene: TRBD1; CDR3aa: CASSPGQGNYGYTF; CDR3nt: TGTGCCAGCAGTCCGGGACAGGGTAACTATGGCTACACCTTC
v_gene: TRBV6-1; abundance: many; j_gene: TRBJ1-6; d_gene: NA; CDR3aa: CASSARGDNSPLHF; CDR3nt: TGTGCCAGCAGTGCCAGAGGGGACAATTCACCCCTCCACTTT
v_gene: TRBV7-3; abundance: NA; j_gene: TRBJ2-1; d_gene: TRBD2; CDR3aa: CASSSSTSVEQFF; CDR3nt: TGTGCCAGCAGCTCGTCGACTAGCGTAGAGCAGTTCTTC
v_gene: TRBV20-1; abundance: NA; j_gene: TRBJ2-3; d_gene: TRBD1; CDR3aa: CSARVGQKYF; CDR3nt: TGCAGTGCTAGGGTGGGACAGAAGTACTTC
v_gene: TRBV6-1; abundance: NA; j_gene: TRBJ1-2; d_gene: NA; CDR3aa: CASSPTPRQNYGYTF; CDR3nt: TGTGCCAGCAGTCCCACCCCGCGACAAAACTATGGCTACACCTTC
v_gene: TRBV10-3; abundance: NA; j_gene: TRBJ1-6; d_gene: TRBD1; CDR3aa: CASHRDRGRNSPLHF; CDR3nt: TGTGCCTCCCACCGGGACAGGGGACGAAATTCACCCCTCCACTTT
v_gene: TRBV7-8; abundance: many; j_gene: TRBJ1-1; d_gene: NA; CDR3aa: CASSLQGAPEAFF; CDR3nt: TGTGCCAGCAGCTTACAGGGTGCTCCTGAAGCTTTCTTT
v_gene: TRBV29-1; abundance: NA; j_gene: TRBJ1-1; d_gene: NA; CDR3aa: CSFQVSNTEAFF; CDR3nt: TGCAGCTTTCAGGTGAGCAACACTGAAGCTTTCTTT
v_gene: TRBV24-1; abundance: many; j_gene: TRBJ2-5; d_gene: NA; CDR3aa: CATSDPWGTQYF; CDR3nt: TGTGCCACCAGTGACCCATGGGGGACCCAGTACTTC